Listed below are T cell receptor beta chains from one sample, sequenced in a study of blood T cells in healthy people across ages. TCRdb reanalysed the 5' RACE reads using MiXCR and keeps one entry per CDR3 protein. Altogether some 760,000 distinct CDR3 sequences are present, 20% to 25% being singletons, with the ten largest covering under 4.5%. These data were also reused for a study on T cells of mothers and their children.

Sequencing was performed on blood. The receptors here all came from a boy between 10 and 17 years old in good health. The CDR3 runs from the conserved cysteine through the conserved F or W. A D gene is named only where the DNA matches it firmly. Rows give clone size only sometimes, using once, few, many, or a class for an expanded clone.

size: -
J: TRBJ2-7
D: -
V: TRBV6-2/TRBV6-3
CDR3: CASSQGFAQYF
DNA: TGTGCCAGCAGTCAAGGTTTCGCGCAGTACTTC

size: few
J: TRBJ2-5
D: TRBD2
V: TRBV20-1
CDR3: CSAKRGAGGPQETQYF
DNA: TGCAGTGCCAAGAGGGGCGCGGGGGGGCCCCAAGAGACCCAGTACTTC

size: -
J: TRBJ1-2
D: -
V: TRBV28
CDR3: CASTPSGWGRNPVNYGYTF
DNA: TGTGCCAGCACGCCCTCCGGTTGGGGGAGGAACCCAGTTAACTATGGCTACACCTTC

size: many
J: TRBJ2-5
D: -
V: TRBV30
CDR3: CAWIRSGTPRETQYF
DNA: TGTGCCTGGATCAGGTCTGGGACGCCGCGCGAGACCCAGTACTTC

size: -
J: TRBJ2-1
D: -
V: TRBV28
CDR3: CATLTGIYNEQFF
DNA: TGTGCCACCCTAACAGGGATCTACAATGAGCAGTTCTTC

size: few
J: TRBJ2-2
D: -
V: TRBV15
CDR3: CATSTGLQNTGELFF
DNA: TGTGCCACCAGCACGGGACTGCAGAACACCGGGGAGCTGTTTTTT

size: -
J: TRBJ2-1
D: -
V: TRBV19
CDR3: CATRPDRSRNNEQFF
DNA: TGTGCCACTCGGCCGGACCGGTCACGGAACAATGAGCAGTTCTTC

size: -
J: TRBJ2-3
D: -
V: TRBV5-1
CDR3: CASSGDTSATDTQYF
DNA: TGCGCCAGCAGCGGGGACACTAGCGCCACAGATACGCAGTATTTT

size: -
J: TRBJ2-6
D: -
V: TRBV5-6
CDR3: CASSLARGAGANVLTF
DNA: TGTGCCAGCAGCTTGGCCAGGGGGGCTGGGGCCAACGTCCTGACTTTC

size: once
J: TRBJ2-7
D: -
V: TRBV5-1
CDR3: CASSPASDAYEQYF
DNA: TGCGCCAGCAGCCCGGCGAGTGACGCTTACGAGCAGTACTTC

size: -
J: TRBJ2-1
D: TRBD2
V: TRBV7-3
CDR3: CASSFGGIAEQFF
DNA: TGTGCCAGCAGCTTCGGGGGGATTGCTGAGCAGTTCTTC

size: -
J: TRBJ2-3
D: TRBD2
V: TRBV4-1
CDR3: CASSPPSSGGFTDTQYF
DNA: TGCGCCAGCAGCCCCCCGTCCAGCGGGGGGTTCACAGATACGCAGTATTTT

size: few
J: TRBJ2-1
D: TRBD2
V: TRBV4-3
CDR3: CASSLQMETSGNNEQFF
DNA: TGCGCCAGCAGCCTCCAAATGGAGACTAGCGGCAACAATGAGCAGTTCTTC

size: -
J: TRBJ2-7
D: -
V: TRBV27
CDR3: CASSSSLGWVEQYF
DNA: TGTGCCAGCAGTTCCTCCTTGGGCTGGGTCGAGCAGTACTTC

size: few
J: TRBJ1-1
D: -
V: TRBV6-2/TRBV6-3
CDR3: CASSLLTMNTEAFF
DNA: TGTGCCAGCAGTTTACTCACCATGAACACTGAAGCTTTCTTT

size: -
J: TRBJ1-1
D: -
V: TRBV11-2
CDR3: CASSPGRVTEAFF
DNA: TGTGCCAGCAGCCCCGGCCGGGTCACTGAAGCTTTCTTT